The clone carrying this T cell receptor beta chain was counted ten times or more. This sample was included in a study of T cells in Graves' hyperthyroidism and ophthalmopathy. V was pared by 2 bases and J by 0 bases, with 12 bases between. This CDR3 is built from 16 residues. CDR1 and CDR2 (germline): SGHTA, FQGTGA. The investigators amplified TCR beta CDR3 regions from RNA transcripts. TCR CDR3 underwent first-round RT-PCR with the HTBI primer set. TCRdb processed the multiplex PCR reads anew with MiXCR; each CDR3 protein has one entry. There are around 250,000 distinct CDR3 sequences in the sample; approximately 14% occur only once, and more than 10% lies in the top ten.

The chain links TRBV7-3 to TRBJ2-3; tentative D call: TRBD1 (6 bases). The receptor was isolated from a woman in her forties with Graves' hyperthyroidism that later progressed to Graves' ophthalmopathy. Sequencing used blood. CDR3 sequence reads: CASSLQGPSSTDTQYF. DNA of the CDR3: TGTGCCAGCAGCTTACAGGGGCCCAGCAGCACAGATACGCAGTATTTT.